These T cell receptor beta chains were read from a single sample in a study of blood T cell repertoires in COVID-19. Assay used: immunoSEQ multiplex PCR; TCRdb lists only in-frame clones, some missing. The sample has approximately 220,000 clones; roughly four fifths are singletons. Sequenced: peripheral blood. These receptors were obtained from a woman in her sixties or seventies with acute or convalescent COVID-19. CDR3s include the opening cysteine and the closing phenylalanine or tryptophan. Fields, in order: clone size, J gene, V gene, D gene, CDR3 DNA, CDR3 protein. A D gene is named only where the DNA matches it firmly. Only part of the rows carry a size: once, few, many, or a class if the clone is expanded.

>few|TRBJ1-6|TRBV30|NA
TGTGCCTGGACTGTGGTGACGGGGAATTCACCCCTCCACTTT
CAWTVVTGNSPLHF
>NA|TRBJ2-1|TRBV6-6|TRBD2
TGTGCCAGCAGTTACTCGCTTAGCGGGGAGCAGTTCTTC
CASSYSLSGEQFF
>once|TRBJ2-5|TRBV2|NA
TGTGCCAGCAGTGAAGGGCGCGGCCAAGAGACCCAGTACTTC
CASSEGRGQETQYF
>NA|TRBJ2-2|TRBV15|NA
TGTGCCACCAGCAGAGCTAACGCGAACACCGGGGAGCTGTTTTTT
CATSRANANTGELFF
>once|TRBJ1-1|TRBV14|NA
TGTGCCAGCAGTCTAACAGGGAAAGCTTTCTTT
CASSLTGKAFF
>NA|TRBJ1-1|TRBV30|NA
TGTGCCTGGAGTCAACCCACATCTGAAGCTTTCTTT
CAWSQPTSEAFF
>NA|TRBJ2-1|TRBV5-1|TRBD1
TGCGCCAGCAGCTTGGAGGGACAGTACAATGAGCAGTTCTTC
CASSLEGQYNEQFF
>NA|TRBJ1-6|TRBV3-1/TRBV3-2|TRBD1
TGTGCCAGCAGCCAGATGACAGGGATTAATTCACCCCTCCACTTT
CASSQMTGINSPLHF
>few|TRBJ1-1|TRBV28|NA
TGTGCCAGCAGCCCAGGGAACAAGTGGGAGAACACTGAAGCTTTCTTT
CASSPGNKWENTEAFF
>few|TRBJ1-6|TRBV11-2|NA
TGTGCCAGCAGCTTAGGGACCCGGGAGCCCCTCCACTTT
CASSLGTREPLHF
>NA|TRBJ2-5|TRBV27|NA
TGTGCCAGCAGTCCCAGCAAGGGGGAGACCCAGTACTTC
CASSPSKGETQYF
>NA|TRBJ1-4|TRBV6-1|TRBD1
TGTGCCAGCAGTGAAGGGACAGGGCTATCTGAAAAACTGTTTTTT
CASSEGTGLSEKLFF
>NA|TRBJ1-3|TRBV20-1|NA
TGCAGTGCTAGTGCCCAAGCCGGAAACACCATATATTTT
CSASAQAGNTIYF
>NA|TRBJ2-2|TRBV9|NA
TGTGCCAGCAACCGATTAGGGGTCGAAGCGAGACCCGGGGAGCTGTTTTTT
CASNRLGVEARPGELFF
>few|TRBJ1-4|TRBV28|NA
TGTGCCAGCAGTTACAGGGATGATAATGAAAAACTGTTTTTT
CASSYRDDNEKLFF
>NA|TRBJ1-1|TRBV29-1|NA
TGCAGCGCTGTGGGGGGGCCTAACACTGAAGCTTTCTTT
CSAVGGPNTEAFF
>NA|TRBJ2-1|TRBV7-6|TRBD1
TGTGCCAGCAGTAGGGGACAGGGGGGTTACAATGAGCAGTTCTTC
CASSRGQGGYNEQFF
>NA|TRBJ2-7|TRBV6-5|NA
TGTGCCAGCAGCCAAACTGGAGGAGGCTACGAGCAGTACTTC
CASSQTGGGYEQYF
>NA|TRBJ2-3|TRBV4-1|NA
TGCGCCAGCAGCCTTGACTTTGGCACAGATACGCAGTATTTT
CASSLDFGTDTQYF
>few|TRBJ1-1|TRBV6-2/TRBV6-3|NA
TGTGCCAGCAGTTACTCATCAGAGAACACTGAAGCTTTCTTT
CASSYSSENTEAFF
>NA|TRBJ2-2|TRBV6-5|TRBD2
TGTGCCAGCAGGTCTTCGGGGGGGATACCCGGGGAGCTGTTTTTT
CASRSSGGIPGELFF
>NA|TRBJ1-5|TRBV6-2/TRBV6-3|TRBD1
TGTGCCAGCAGTACACGGGACAGATACAATCAGCCCCAGCATTTT
CASSTRDRYNQPQHF
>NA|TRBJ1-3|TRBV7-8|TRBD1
TGTGCCAGCAGCTCAGGGGGCCAGATGTACTCTGGAAACACCATATATTTT
CASSSGGQMYSGNTIYF
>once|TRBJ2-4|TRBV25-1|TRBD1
TGTGCCAGCAGCGACACGTTAGGACAGGGAAAAAACATTCAGTACTTC
CASSDTLGQGKNIQYF